These 24 T cell receptor beta chains were all obtained from the same sample, sequenced in a study of T cells expressing NK-cell markers (dated by TCRdb to 2020 to 2021). Library creation used 5' RACE. The instrument was an Illumina HiSeq 2000. Each entry corresponds to one CDR3 protein sequence from reads that TCRdb reprocessed, and DNA is not given. This sample's clone table shows roughly 450,000 distinct CDR3 sequences. The ten largest make up roughly 1.4% of the sample. Sequenced: blood T cells: a sorted CD56 or NKG2C T cell subset, CD4+ or CD8+ T cells, or bulk PBMC T cells (not recorded which). The receptors stem from a woman in her fifties or sixties in good health. Donor details come from another sample of the same person, matched by shared clones.

The CDR3 region is CSVANGQYEQYF. The rearrangement joins TRBV29-1 to TRBJ2-7. The CDR3 sequence is 12 residues long. Germline CDR1 reads SQVTM; CDR2 reads ANQGSEA.

V usage is TRBV2 and J usage is TRBJ2-2; TCRdb's D call of TRBD2 is untestable without DNA. The germline V gene encodes CDR1 SNHLY and CDR2 FYNNEI. The CDR3 sequence is 17 residues long. The chain's CDR3 is CASSEVLAALISGELFF.

The rearrangement joins TRBV28 to TRBJ1-6; the D gene TCRdb calls, TRBD1, cannot be checked with no DNA. CDR1 is MDHEN and CDR2 is SYDVKM in the germline V gene. This CDR3 is built from 12 residues. The CDR3 here is CASRGPGSPLHF.

V and J are TRBV6-5 and TRBJ1-6. This CDR3 contains 16 residues. Germline CDR1 MNHEY, CDR2 SVGAGI. This CDR3 is CASSYSSRHYNSPLHF.

The V call is TRBV20-1, the J call TRBJ1-5; there is no DNA to check the TCRdb D call of TRBD1. The CDR3 has 14 amino acids. Germline V lookup: CDR1 DFQATT, CDR2 SNEGSKA (reference sequence). This chain's CDR3 is CSAPGFIGNQPQHF.

The V and J genes are TRBV5-1 and TRBJ2-6; TCRdb names TRBD1, which stays unverified in the absence of DNA. Germline CDR1 reads SGHRS; CDR2 reads YFSETQ. The CDR3 covers 17 residues. CDR3 sequence: CASSSRPQESGANVLTF. The entire variable domain, with the rest obtained from reference TRBV5-1 and TRBJ2-6, is as follows: KAGVTQTPRYLIKTRGQQVTLSCSPISGHRSVSWYQQTPGQGLQFLFEYFSETQRNKGNFPGRFSGRQFSNSRSEMNVSTLELGDSALYLCASSSRPQESGANVLTFGAGSRLTVL.

V gene TRBV29-1 combines with J gene TRBJ1-4; with no DNA, the TCRdb D assignment of TRBD1 cannot be verified. The CDR3 consists of 14 residues. The V gene's germline CDR1 is SQVTM and CDR2 ANQGSEA. CDR3: CSVAQGGGNEKLFF.

The V gene is TRBV6-1, the J gene TRBJ1-1; TCRdb's D call, TRBD1, is unchecked because there is no DNA. The CDR3 runs 14 residues. In germline, CDR1 is MNHNS, CDR2 SASEGT. The CDR3 sequence is CASRGDTTYTEAFF.

The rearrangement uses TRBV27 and TRBJ2-2; TCRdb lists TRBD1, though no DNA is available to test this call. The CDR3 runs 15 residues. Germline lookup yields CDR1 MNHEY and CDR2 SMNVEV (reference sequence). The CDR3 region is CASNPRQGRAGELFF.

The chain employs TRBV7-9 and TRBJ2-1. Germline V gene data show CDR1 as SEHNR and CDR2 as FQNEAQ (reference sequence). This CDR3 spans 12 amino acids. CDR3 region: CASSLSRNEQFF.

This sequence joins TRBV19 and TRBJ2-1; the TCRdb D gene call, TRBD2, has no DNA to confirm it. CDR1 and CDR2 (germline): LNHDA, SQIVND (reference sequence). The CDR3 totals 19 residues. The CDR3 sequence is CASSIYRGLAVSSYNEQFF.

The chain combines TRBV6-6 with TRBJ1-1. Germline CDR1 is MNHNY and CDR2 is SVGAGI (reference sequence). The CDR3 loop spans 14 amino acids. This chain's CDR3 is CASSPTPTTLEAFF.

The rearrangement joins TRBV3-1 to TRBJ2-4; TCRdb indicates TRBD2, and absent DNA this call remains unverified. Germline CDR1 reads LGHDT; CDR2 reads YNNKEL (reference sequence). CDR3 length: 16 residues. The CDR3 is CASSRGLAGVPGIQYF.

The J gene is TRBJ1-2, the V gene TRBV5-1; checking the TCRdb D call of TRBD1 is not possible without DNA. This CDR3 comprises 23 residues. Germline V lookup: CDR1 SGHRS, CDR2 YFSETQ. CDR3 loop: CASSREPYGDLRGGQGDDYGYTF.

J is TRBJ2-5 and V is TRBV20-1; TCRdb names TRBD2, which stays unverified in the absence of DNA. This CDR3 has 15 amino acids. Germline assignment: CDR1 DFQATT and CDR2 SNEGSKA (reference sequence). The CDR3 region is CSAPSRSGGVETQYF.

CDR3 loop: CASSPDWSSYNEQFF. J is TRBJ2-1 and V is TRBV5-5; the D gene TCRdb calls, TRBD2, cannot be checked with no DNA. The CDR3 extends over 15 amino acids. The germline V gene encodes CDR1 SGHKS and CDR2 YYEKEE (reference sequence).

The chain combines TRBV12-3 or TRBV12-4 with TRBJ2-1; TCRdb designates TRBD2, a call that cannot be tested without DNA. The CDR3 length is 15 residues. CDR3 amino acids: CASSPTSVKNNEQFF.

The V gene is TRBV2, the J gene TRBJ2-3; TCRdb's D gene call, TRBD2, goes unchecked for lack of DNA. Looked up from germline, CDR1 is SNHLY and CDR2 is FYNNEI. There are 18 residues in the CDR3. The chain's CDR3 is CASSEPVPAGGRRDTQYF.

The gene calls are TRBV27 and TRBJ2-2; TCRdb selects TRBD2, and the lack of DNA leaves this call unchecked. Per the germline V gene, CDR1 is MNHEY and CDR2 is SMNVEV (reference sequence). The CDR3 is made up of 18 amino acids. Here the CDR3 reads CASRRQGLAGGNTGELFF.

The chain employs TRBV6-2 or TRBV6-3 and TRBJ2-1. This CDR3 has 15 residues. Germline CDR1 reads MNHEY; CDR2 reads SVGEGT. This CDR3 is CASSPSGRSYNEQFF.

V gene TRBV10-3 combines with J gene TRBJ2-1; TCRdb names TRBD1, which stays unverified in the absence of DNA. The CDR3 spans 14 residues. Germline loops: CDR1 ENHRY, CDR2 SYGVKD. The CDR3: CAISELGRGASQFF.

The chain combines TRBV28 with TRBJ2-1. The CDR3 runs to 14 residues. Germline CDR1 MDHEN, CDR2 SYDVKM. CDR3 residues: CASSLTKPNNEQFF.

V is TRBV25-1 and J is TRBJ2-5; TCRdb outputs TRBD1, but without DNA this stays unchecked. The CDR3 covers 15 residues. Germline values: CDR1 MGHDK, CDR2 SYGVNS. CDR3 amino acids: CASSDYGTGSETQYF.

The rearrangement links TRBV5-1 to TRBJ1-4; TCRdb's D call, TRBD1, is unchecked because there is no DNA. The CDR3 totals 15 residues. Germline V gene data show CDR1 as SGHRS and CDR2 as YFSETQ. The chain's CDR3 is CASSSGGTGGEKLFF.